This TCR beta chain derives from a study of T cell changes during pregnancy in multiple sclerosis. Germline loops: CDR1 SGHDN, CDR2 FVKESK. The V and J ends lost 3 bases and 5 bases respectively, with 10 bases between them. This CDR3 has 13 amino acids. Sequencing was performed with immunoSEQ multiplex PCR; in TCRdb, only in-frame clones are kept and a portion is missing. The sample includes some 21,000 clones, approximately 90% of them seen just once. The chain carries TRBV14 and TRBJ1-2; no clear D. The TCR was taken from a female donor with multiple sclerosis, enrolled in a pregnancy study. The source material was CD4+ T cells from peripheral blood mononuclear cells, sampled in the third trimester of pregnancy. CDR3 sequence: CASSHGTAYGYTF. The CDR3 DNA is TGTGCCAGCAGCCATGGAACAGCATATGGCTACACCTTC.